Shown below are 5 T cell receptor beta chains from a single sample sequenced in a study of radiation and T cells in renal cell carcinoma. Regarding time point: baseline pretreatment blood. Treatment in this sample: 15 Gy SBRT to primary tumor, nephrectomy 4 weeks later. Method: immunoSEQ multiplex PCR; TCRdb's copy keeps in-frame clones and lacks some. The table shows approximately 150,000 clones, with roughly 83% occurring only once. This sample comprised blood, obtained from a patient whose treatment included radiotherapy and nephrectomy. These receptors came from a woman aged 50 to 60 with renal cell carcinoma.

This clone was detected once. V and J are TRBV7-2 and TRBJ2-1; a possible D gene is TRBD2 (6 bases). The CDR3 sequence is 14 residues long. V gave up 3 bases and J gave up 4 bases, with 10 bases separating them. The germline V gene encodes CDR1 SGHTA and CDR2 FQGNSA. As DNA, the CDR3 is TGTGCCAGCAGCTTCAGGACTACGTACAATGAGCAGTTCTTC. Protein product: CASSFRTTYNEQFF.

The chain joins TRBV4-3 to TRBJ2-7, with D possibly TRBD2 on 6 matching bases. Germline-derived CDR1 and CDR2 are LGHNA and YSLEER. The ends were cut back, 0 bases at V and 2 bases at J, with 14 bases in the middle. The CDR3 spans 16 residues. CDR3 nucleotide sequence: TGCGCCAGCAGCCAAGATCCAGTAGGGAGGCCCTACGAGCAGTACTTC. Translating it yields CASSQDPVGRPYEQYF.

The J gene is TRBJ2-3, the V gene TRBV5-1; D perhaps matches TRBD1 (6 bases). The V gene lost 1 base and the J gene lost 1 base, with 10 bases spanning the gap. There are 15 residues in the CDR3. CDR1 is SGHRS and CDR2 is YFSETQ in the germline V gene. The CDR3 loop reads CASSLRDTRTDTQYF. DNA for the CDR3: TGCGCCAGCAGCTTGAGGGACACGCGCACAGATACGCAGTATTTT. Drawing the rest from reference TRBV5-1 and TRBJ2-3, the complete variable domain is KAGVTQTPRYLIKTRGQQVTLSCSPISGHRSVSWYQQTPGQGLQFLFEYFSETQRNKGNFPGRFSGRQFSNSRSEMNVSTLELGDSALYLCASSLRDTRTDTQYFGPGTRLTVL.

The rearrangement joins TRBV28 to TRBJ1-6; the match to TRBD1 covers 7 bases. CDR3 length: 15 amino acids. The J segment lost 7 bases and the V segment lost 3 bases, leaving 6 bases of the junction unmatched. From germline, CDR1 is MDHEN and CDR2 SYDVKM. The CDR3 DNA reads TGTGCCAGCAGTTTCTCCAACAGGGGCAATTCACCCCTCCACTTT. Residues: CASSFSNRGNSPLHF.

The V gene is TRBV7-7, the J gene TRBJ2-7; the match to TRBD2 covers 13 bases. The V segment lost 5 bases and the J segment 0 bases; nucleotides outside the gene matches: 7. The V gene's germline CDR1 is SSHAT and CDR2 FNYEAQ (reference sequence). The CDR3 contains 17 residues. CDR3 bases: TGTGCCAGCAGCGTAGGACTAGCGGGGGACTCCTCCTACGAGCAGTACTTC. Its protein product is CASSVGLAGDSSYEQYF.